This TCR beta chain was observed in a study of low-dose radiotherapy and immunotherapy resistance in tumors. About the research overall: Over 26 weeks, cohort 2 got 1 Gy every two weeks, reaching 13 Gy. Cyclophosphamide went in intravenously at 200 mg/m2 every two weeks, one day before radiation and immunotherapy.

TRAV- and TRBV-specific primers were used for first-strand cDNA, which covered alpha and beta chains. A roughly 20-cycle PCR with a constant-region primer and V-primer adapter amplified TCRs. Each CDR3 protein is one row after TCRdb ran MiXCR on the reads. The repertoire includes 95,000 to 100,000 distinct CDR3 sequences, less than 25% of them detected once, and roughly 4% sits in the top ten. Noted time point: after trial treatment. The treatment is: LDRT plus nivolumab, ipilimumab, low-dose cyclophosphamide and aspirin (RACIN trial). The CDR3 has 15 amino acids. Germline CDR1 reads GTSNPN; CDR2 reads SVGIG (reference sequence). The V and J ends lost 3 bases and 1 base respectively, with 15 bases between them. This clonotype was detected many times.

The TCR was taken from a male donor with prostate cancer. The chain carries TRBV30 and TRBJ1-1, with D unresolved. The sequences come from PBMCs, collected after low-dose radiotherapy plus immunotherapy. Here the CDR3 reads CAWRIGGHPNTEAFF. CDR3 sequence (DNA): TGTGCCTGGAGAATAGGTGGGCACCCGAACACTGAAGCTTTCTTT.